These 16 T cell receptor beta chains were all obtained from the same sample, sequenced in a study of blood T cells in healthy people across ages. It was with a sample-barcoded 5' primer and a J-beta primer mix that a second PCR of about 6 to 11 cycles was run. TCRdb ran MiXCR on the 5' RACE reads and lists one entry per CDR3 protein. Seen here are about 780,000 distinct CDR3 sequences, 46% observed once, and the top ten hold less than 20%. Sequenced material: blood. The origin of the receptors is an elderly man in good health.

The CDR3 DNA follows: TGCAGTGCTAGATCGGGACTAGCGGGAGCACTCTACGAGCAGTACTTC. Protein sequence: CSARSGLAGALYEQYF. The chain is built from TRBV20-1 and TRBJ2-7; 14 bases map to TRBD2. The CDR3 spans 16 residues. V lost 2 bases to trimming and J lost 3 bases; unmatched junction nucleotides: 6. Per the germline V gene, CDR1 is DFQATT and CDR2 is SNEGSKA (reference sequence).

This clonotype was counted between two and nine times. The chain joins TRBV6-6 to TRBJ2-7; D gene uncertain. The CDR3 totals 14 residues. Per germline, CDR1 MNHNY and CDR2 SVGAGI (reference sequence). V was trimmed by 6 bases and J by 1 base, leaving 13 bases between them. Here the CDR3 reads CASSPHAVSYEQYF. The CDR3 DNA reads as TGTGCCAGCAGCCCCCACGCTGTATCCTACGAGCAGTACTTC.

This clonotype has a single count. The V call is TRBV7-2, the J call TRBJ2-7, with D maybe TRBD2 (5 bases). With the DNA end fitting TRBJ2-5 better, the J assignment may be wrong. The CDR3 has 16 amino acids. The V gene's germline CDR1 is SGHTA and CDR2 FQGNSA. This CDR3 reads CASRRNGESLSETQYF. CDR3 bases: TGTGCCAGCAGACGGAACGGGGAGAGTCTTTCGGAGACCCAGTACTTC.

CDR3 in amino acids: CASSQGQEQETQYF. DNA of the CDR3: TGCGCCAGCAGCCAGGGACAGGAGCAAGAGACCCAGTACTTC. The chain combines TRBV4-1 with TRBJ2-5; 8 bases fit TRBD1. The ends lost 3 bases at V and 2 bases at J; junction bases unmatched: 2. Germline loops: CDR1 MGHRA, CDR2 YSYEKL. The CDR3 consists of 14 residues.

This clonotype was counted many times. CDR3 sequence reads: CASSLTSGRSYNEQFF. Written as DNA, the CDR3 is TGCGCCAGCAGCTTGACTAGCGGGAGATCCTACAATGAGCAGTTCTTC. V gene TRBV5-1 combines with J gene TRBJ2-1, with 11 bases matching TRBD2. Germline lookup yields CDR1 SGHRS and CDR2 YFSETQ. V gave up 1 base and J gave up 1 base; unmatched junction bases: 1. The CDR3 is made up of 16 amino acids.

This clonotype has a handful of counts. The V gene is TRBV20-1, the J gene TRBJ2-5, with D perhaps matching TRBD2 (6 bases). Germline CDR1 and CDR2: DFQATT and SNEGSKA (reference sequence). The V end was cut by 2 bases, the J end by 11 bases, with 30 bases between. The CDR3 covers 17 residues. CDR3 in amino acids: CSARRLAAGPRNNEQYF. The CDR3 region has the DNA TGCAGTGCTAGACGTTTAGCGGCGGGACCCCGGAACAATGAGCAGTACTTC.

The chain links TRBV20-1 to TRBJ2-1; 7 bases match TRBD2. CDR3 size: 15 residues. After removal of 6 bases from V and 6 bases from J, the junction contained 14 bases not matched to a gene. Germline CDR1 DFQATT, CDR2 SNEGSKA (reference sequence). CDR3 nucleotides: TGCAGTGCCGCACCTCTTACGGGGGGACTCAATGAGCAGTTCTTC. Protein sequence: CSAAPLTGGLNEQFF.

The CDR3: CASSQGSGQPYEQYF. In nucleotides, the CDR3 is TGTGCCAGCAGCCAAGGATCAGGGCAACCTTACGAGCAGTACTTC. The V call is TRBV3-1, the J call TRBJ2-7, with D perhaps matching TRBD1 (5 bases). V lost 1 base and J 4 bases, leaving 14 bases between the germline ends. CDR1 is LGHDT, CDR2 YNNKEL, per germline (reference sequence). The length of the CDR3 is 15 residues.

This clonotype was recorded a few times. This chain uses TRBV21-1 with TRBJ2-7; TRBD2, the D gene given by the table, was not confirmed from the DNA. TRBV21-1 has pseudogene status. The CDR3 covers 20 residues. The CDR3 region is CASSKGRLKASRPGSYEQYF. CDR3 bases: TGTGCCAGCAGCAAAGGGAGGTTGAAAGCGTCAAGGCCCGGCTCCTACGAGCAGTACTTC.

The chain recombines TRBV5-1 with TRBJ2-7, with 8 bases aligning to TRBD1. The CDR3 runs to 16 residues. J gave up 4 bases and V 1 base, and 10 bases lay outside the gene matches. Germline V lookup: CDR1 SGHRS, CDR2 YFSETQ. This chain's CDR3 is CASSLRGQEERYEQYF. CDR3 DNA sequence: TGCGCCAGCAGCTTGAGGGGACAGGAGGAGCGTTACGAGCAGTACTTC.

There are many counts of this clonotype. This chain links TRBV5-1 with TRBJ2-3; no clear D gene. Trimming shortened V by 2 bases and J by 1 base, and 17 bases separated the two germline ends. CDR1 is SGHRS and CDR2 is YFSETQ in the germline V gene. The CDR3 totals 17 residues. The CDR3 region has the DNA TGCGCCAGCAGCTTAGTGATTAGGACCCGCGGCACAGATACGCAGTATTTT. Its translation: CASSLVIRTRGTDTQYF.

The chain employs TRBV12-3 or TRBV12-4 and TRBJ2-7; 12 bases are shared with TRBD1. The CDR3 consists of 15 residues. V lost 5 bases, J lost 5 bases, and 7 bases stayed unmatched. CDR3 amino acids: CASSAWDRGQDEQYF. CDR3 coding DNA: TGTGCCAGCAGTGCCTGGGACAGGGGGCAGGACGAGCAGTACTTC.

V usage is TRBV5-1 and J usage is TRBJ2-1; 10 bases agree with TRBD2. With V trimmed by 0 bases and J by 5 bases, 5 bases remained unmatched. The germline V gene encodes CDR1 SGHRS and CDR2 YFSETQ. The CDR3 sequence is 16 residues long. The CDR3 coding sequence is TGCGCCAGCAGCTTGGGAAGCGGGAGGGCCGACAATGAGCAGTTCTTC. It codes for CASSLGSGRADNEQFF.

This chain connects TRBV21-1 to TRBJ1-5. TRBV21-1 corresponds to a pseudogene. The CDR3 consists of 16 residues. CDR3 protein: CASSKGDTSSNQPQHF. The CDR3 bases are TGTGCCAGCAGCAAAGGGGATACGAGTAGCAATCAGCCCCAGCATTTT.

The chain uses TRBV7-9 and TRBJ1-2; D gene unclear. Germline assignment: CDR1 SEHNR and CDR2 FQNEAQ (reference sequence). This CDR3 is 13 amino acids long. Trimming removed 5 bases at V and 10 bases at J, with 17 bases between. The CDR3 loop reads CASSIGVTQDYTF. The CDR3 DNA sequence: TGTGCCAGCAGCATCGGAGTCACGCAAGACTACACCTTC. Variable domain in full (rest from reference TRBV7-9 and TRBJ1-2): DTGVSQNPRHKITKRGQNVTFRCDPISEHNRLYWYRQTLGQGPEFLTYFQNEAQLEKSRLLSDRFSAERPKGSFSTLEIQRTEQGDSAMYLCASSIGVTQDYTFGSGTRLTVV.

The V and J genes are TRBV10-3 and TRBJ1-1; D perhaps matches TRBD1 (6 bases). Looked up from germline, CDR1 is ENHRY and CDR2 is SYGVKD. This CDR3 spans 14 amino acids. Trimming pared 8 bases from V and 2 bases from J, leaving 15 bases between. The CDR3 spells CAIGGTKTNTEAFF. In nucleotides, the CDR3 is TGTGCCATCGGTGGGACAAAGACTAACACTGAAGCTTTCTTT.